This T cell receptor delta chain derives from a study of gamma-delta chains in newborns, infants, children (dated by TCRdb to the late 2010s). Notes on the research overall: According to the study title, microbial exposure causes polyclonal expansion of innate gammadelta T cells right after birth. Right after human newborns were born, the researchers looked at the way microbial exposure shaped their populations of innate gammadelta T cells.

Counted from cysteine to phenylalanine, this CDR3 has 16 amino acids. Only the CDR3 DNA is retained, 48 bases long and in frame from the first base. The germline V gene encodes CDR1 TVYSNPD and CDR2 GDNSRS (reference sequence). V is reduced by 4 bases and J by 1 base, leaving a spacing of 22 bases between them. Data came from an Illumina MiSeq. TCRdb reanalyzed the public reads with the CATT caller, and identical DNA sequences were merged afterwards. The sample records 6,100 or so delta-chain clones, roughly 15% of which are singletons. Jointly, the top ten make up 23% of the sample. This clone has more than one count but fewer than ten. Its binding antigen is unknown. The amino acid sequence in TCRdb belongs to a much larger clone and departs from this DNA's translation at residue 10, likely a sequencing read error; the sequence shown is translated from the DNA.

This sequence was found in a child who was a newborn, infant or young child, either healthy, febrile or measles-vaccinated (not recorded which). Recombination joined TRDV3 with TRDJ1; the D gene may be TRDD2 or TRDD3, since each aligns over 9 bases. Sequenced material: blood, taken at baseline. CDR3 reads: CAYRPSYWGTTDKLIF. DNA sequence: TGTGCCTATAGGCCTTCCTACTGGGGGACCACCGATAAACTCATCTTT.